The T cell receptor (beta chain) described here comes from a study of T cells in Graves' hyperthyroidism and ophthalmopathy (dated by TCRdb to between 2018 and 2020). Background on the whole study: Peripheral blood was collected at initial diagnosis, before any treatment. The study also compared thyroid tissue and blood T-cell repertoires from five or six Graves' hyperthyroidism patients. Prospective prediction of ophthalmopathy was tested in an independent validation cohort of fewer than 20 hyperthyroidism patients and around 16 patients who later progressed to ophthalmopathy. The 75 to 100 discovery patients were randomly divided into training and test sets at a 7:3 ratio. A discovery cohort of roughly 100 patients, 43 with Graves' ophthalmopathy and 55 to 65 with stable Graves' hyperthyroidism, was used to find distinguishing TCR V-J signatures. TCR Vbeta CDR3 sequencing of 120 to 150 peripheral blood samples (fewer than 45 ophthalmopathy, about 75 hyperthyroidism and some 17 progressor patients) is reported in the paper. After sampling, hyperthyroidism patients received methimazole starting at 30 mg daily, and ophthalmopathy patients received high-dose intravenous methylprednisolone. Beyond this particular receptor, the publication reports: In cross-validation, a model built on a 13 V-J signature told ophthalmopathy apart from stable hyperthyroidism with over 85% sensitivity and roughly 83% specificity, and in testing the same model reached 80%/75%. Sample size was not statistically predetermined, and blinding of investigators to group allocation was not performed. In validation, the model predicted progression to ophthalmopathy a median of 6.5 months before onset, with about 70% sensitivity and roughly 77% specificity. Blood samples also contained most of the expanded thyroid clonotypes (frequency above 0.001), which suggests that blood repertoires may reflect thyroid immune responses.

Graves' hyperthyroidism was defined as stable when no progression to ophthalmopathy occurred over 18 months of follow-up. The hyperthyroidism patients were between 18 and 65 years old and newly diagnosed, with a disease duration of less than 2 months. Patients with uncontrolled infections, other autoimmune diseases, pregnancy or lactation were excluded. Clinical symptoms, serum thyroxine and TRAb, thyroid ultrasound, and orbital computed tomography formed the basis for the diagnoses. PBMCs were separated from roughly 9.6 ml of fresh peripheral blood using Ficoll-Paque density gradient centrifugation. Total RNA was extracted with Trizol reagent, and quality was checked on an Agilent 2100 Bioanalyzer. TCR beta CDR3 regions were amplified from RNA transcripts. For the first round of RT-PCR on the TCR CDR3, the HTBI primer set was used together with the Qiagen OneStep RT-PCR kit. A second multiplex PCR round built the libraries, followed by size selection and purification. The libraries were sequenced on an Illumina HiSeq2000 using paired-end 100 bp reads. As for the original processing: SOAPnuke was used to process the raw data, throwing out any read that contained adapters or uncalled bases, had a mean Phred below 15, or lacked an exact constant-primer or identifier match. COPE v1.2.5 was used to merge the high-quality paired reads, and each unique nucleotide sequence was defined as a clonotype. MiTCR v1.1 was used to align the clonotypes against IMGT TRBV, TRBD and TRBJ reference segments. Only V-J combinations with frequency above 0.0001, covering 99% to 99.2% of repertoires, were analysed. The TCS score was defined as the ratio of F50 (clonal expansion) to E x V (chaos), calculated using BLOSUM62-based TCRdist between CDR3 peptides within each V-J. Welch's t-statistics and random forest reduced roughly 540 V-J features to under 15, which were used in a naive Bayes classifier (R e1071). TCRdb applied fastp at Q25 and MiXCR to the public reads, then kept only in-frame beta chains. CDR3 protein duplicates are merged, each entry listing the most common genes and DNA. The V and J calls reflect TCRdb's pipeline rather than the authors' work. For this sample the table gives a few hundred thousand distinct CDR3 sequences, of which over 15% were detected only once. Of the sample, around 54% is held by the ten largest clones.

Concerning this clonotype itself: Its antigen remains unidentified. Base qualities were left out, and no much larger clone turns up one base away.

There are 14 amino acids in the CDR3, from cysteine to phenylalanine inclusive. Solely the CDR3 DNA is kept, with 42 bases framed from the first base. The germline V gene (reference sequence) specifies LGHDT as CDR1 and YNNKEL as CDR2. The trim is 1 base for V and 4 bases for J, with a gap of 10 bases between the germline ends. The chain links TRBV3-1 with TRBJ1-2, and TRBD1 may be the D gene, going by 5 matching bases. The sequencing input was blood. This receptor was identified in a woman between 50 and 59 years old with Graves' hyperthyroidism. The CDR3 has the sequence CASSQAGAGYGYTF. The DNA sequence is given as TGTGCCAGCAGCCAAGCCGGGGCGGGCTATGGCTACACCTTC. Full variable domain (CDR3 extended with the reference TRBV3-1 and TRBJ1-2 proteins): DTAVSQTPKYLVTQMGNDKSIKCEQNLGHDTMYWYKQDSKKFLKIMFSYNNKELIINETVPNRFSPKSPDKAHLNLHINSLELGDSAVYFCASSQAGAGYGYTFGSGTRLTVV.